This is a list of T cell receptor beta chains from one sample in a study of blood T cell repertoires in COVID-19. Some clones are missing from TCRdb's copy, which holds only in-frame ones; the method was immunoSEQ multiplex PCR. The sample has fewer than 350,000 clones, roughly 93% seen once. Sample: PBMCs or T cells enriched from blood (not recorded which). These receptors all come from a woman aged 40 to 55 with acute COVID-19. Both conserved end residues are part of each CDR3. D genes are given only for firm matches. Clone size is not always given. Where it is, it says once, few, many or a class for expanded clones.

CDR3: CASSADRARGTGELFF; DNA: TGTGCCAGCAGTGCGGACAGGGCTCGGGGAACCGGGGAGCTGTTTTTT; size: -; J: TRBJ2-2; D: TRBD1; V: TRBV2
CDR3: CASRVTGVGESSYNEQFF; DNA: TGTGCCAGCAGGGTAACAGGGGTGGGCGAAAGCTCCTACAATGAGCAGTTCTTC; size: once; J: TRBJ2-1; D: TRBD1; V: TRBV7-9
CDR3: CASSSASGSTGEQFF; DNA: TGTGCCAGTAGTTCGGCTAGCGGGAGTACTGGTGAGCAGTTCTTC; size: once; J: TRBJ2-1; D: TRBD2; V: TRBV19
CDR3: CASSVSSAVTDTQYF; DNA: TGTGCCAGCAGCGTCTCTAGCGCAGTCACAGATACGCAGTATTTT; size: -; J: TRBJ2-3; D: -; V: TRBV9
CDR3: CASSRGRSQETQYF; DNA: TGTGCCAGCAGCCGAGGGCGGTCCCAAGAGACCCAGTACTTC; size: -; J: TRBJ2-5; D: -; V: TRBV3-1/TRBV3-2
CDR3: CASSFGTAVGYNEQFF; DNA: TGTGCCAGCAGCTTTGGGACTGCCGTTGGCTACAATGAGCAGTTCTTC; size: -; J: TRBJ2-1; D: -; V: TRBV11-2
CDR3: CASSEERTVLGYTF; DNA: TGTGCCAGCAGTGAAGAGAGGACAGTGTTAGGCTACACCTTC; size: -; J: TRBJ1-2; D: -; V: TRBV2
CDR3: CASSAGLYGYTF; DNA: TGTGCCAGCAGTGCGGGACTCTATGGCTACACCTTC; size: once; J: TRBJ1-2; D: -; V: TRBV2
CDR3: CAWSVIGVGQPQHF; DNA: TGTGCCTGGAGTGTAATCGGGGTAGGGCAGCCCCAGCATTTT; size: -; J: TRBJ1-5; D: -; V: TRBV30
CDR3: CATSDTGALSDTQYF; DNA: TGTGCCACCAGTGATACGGGAGCTTTGTCAGATACGCAGTATTTT; size: -; J: TRBJ2-3; D: -; V: TRBV24-1
CDR3: CASSQRGTNGYEQYF; DNA: TGTGCCAGCAGCCAAAGGGGGACCAATGGCTACGAGCAGTACTTC; size: -; J: TRBJ2-7; D: -; V: TRBV14
CDR3: CASVITGATSTDTQYF; DNA: TGTGCCAGCGTCATAACAGGGGCCACTAGCACAGATACGCAGTATTTT; size: -; J: TRBJ2-3; D: TRBD1; V: TRBV7-8
CDR3: CASSGDSPNEQFF; DNA: TGTGCCAGCAGTGGTGACAGTCCCAATGAGCAGTTCTTC; size: -; J: TRBJ2-1; D: -; V: TRBV6-4
CDR3: CASSRGRDGGQFF; DNA: TGTGCCAGCAGCAGGGGGCGGGACGGCGGGCAGTTCTTC; size: once; J: TRBJ2-1; D: TRBD1; V: TRBV12-3/TRBV12-4
CDR3: CASSATGEIRSPLHF; DNA: TGTGCCAGCAGTGCCACAGGGGAGATACGATCACCCCTCCACTTT; size: -; J: TRBJ1-6; D: TRBD1; V: TRBV28
CDR3: CASSSARGRETQYF; DNA: TGTGCCAGCAGTTCCGCAAGGGGGCGAGAGACCCAGTACTTC; size: -; J: TRBJ2-5; D: TRBD1; V: TRBV7-9
CDR3: CASSQTSGITGELFF; DNA: TGTGCCAGCAGCCAGACTAGCGGGATCACCGGGGAGCTGTTTTTT; size: few; J: TRBJ2-2; D: TRBD2; V: TRBV11-3
CDR3: CAWSPGLAGEYNEQFF; DNA: TGTGCCTGGAGTCCGGGACTAGCGGGGGAATACAATGAGCAGTTCTTC; size: -; J: TRBJ2-1; D: TRBD2; V: TRBV30
CDR3: CAWGPGDGYTF; DNA: TGTGCCTGGGGTCCAGGGGATGGCTACACCTTC; size: -; J: TRBJ1-2; D: -; V: TRBV30
CDR3: CASSVLAGLGYEQFF; DNA: TGTGCCAGCAGCGTACTAGCGGGTCTTGGGTATGAGCAGTTCTTC; size: few; J: TRBJ2-1; D: TRBD2; V: TRBV7-8
CDR3: CASSPHGGRGEQYF; DNA: TGTGCCAGCAGCCCTCACGGGGGGCGGGGCGAGCAGTACTTC; size: once; J: TRBJ2-7; D: -; V: TRBV9
CDR3: CASSPGLAGGQNEQYF; DNA: TGTGCCAGCAGCCCGGGACTAGCGGGAGGGCAAAACGAGCAGTACTTC; size: once; J: TRBJ2-7; D: TRBD2; V: TRBV28
CDR3: CASSLSDRDIYGYTF; DNA: TGTGCCAGCAGCTTATCAGACAGGGACATTTATGGCTACACCTTC; size: -; J: TRBJ1-2; D: TRBD1; V: TRBV7-8
CDR3: CAIRAGSLDTGELFF; DNA: TGTGCCATCAGGGCGGGGTCCCTCGACACCGGGGAGCTGTTTTTT; size: -; J: TRBJ2-2; D: -; V: TRBV10-3
CDR3: CSVEGSRDRASRGYTF; DNA: TGCAGCGTTGAAGGCTCCAGGGACAGGGCTAGTCGTGGCTACACCTTC; size: -; J: TRBJ1-2; D: TRBD1; V: TRBV29-1
CDR3: CATNSDIQNTGELFF; DNA: TGTGCCACCAATTCGGACATCCAGAACACCGGGGAGCTGTTTTTT; size: -; J: TRBJ2-2; D: -; V: TRBV15
CDR3: CASSQGHQTYNEQFF; DNA: TGTGCCAGCAGCCAGGGACATCAAACCTACAATGAGCAGTTCTTC; size: -; J: TRBJ2-1; D: -; V: TRBV9
CDR3: CASSPTPTTGVTEQFF; DNA: TGCGCCAGCAGCCCCACCCCTACGACGGGAGTGACTGAGCAGTTCTTC; size: few; J: TRBJ2-1; D: -; V: TRBV4-3
CDR3: CASSYGTSSYEQYF; DNA: TGTGCCAGCAGTTACGGGACTTCCTCCTACGAGCAGTACTTC; size: -; J: TRBJ2-7; D: -; V: TRBV6-5
CDR3: CATSFRGGGGNTGELFF; DNA: TGTGCCACCAGCTTCCGAGGTGGAGGGGGCAACACCGGGGAGCTGTTTTTT; size: -; J: TRBJ2-2; D: -; V: TRBV15
CDR3: CASSPRRDTNTEAFF; DNA: TGTGCCAGCAGCCCCCGGCGGGATACCAACACTGAAGCTTTCTTT; size: once; J: TRBJ1-1; D: -; V: TRBV9
CDR3: CASSYPAANTEAFF; DNA: TGTGCCAGCAGCTACCCGGCGGCGAACACTGAAGCTTTCTTT; size: -; J: TRBJ1-1; D: -; V: TRBV21-1
CDR3: CASRKGGQETQYF; DNA: TGTGCCAGCAGAAAAGGAGGTCAAGAGACCCAGTACTTC; size: once; J: TRBJ2-5; D: -; V: TRBV12-3/TRBV12-4
CDR3: CAWGQTGNTIYF; DNA: TGTGCCTGGGGACAGACTGGAAACACCATATATTTT; size: -; J: TRBJ1-3; D: -; V: TRBV30
CDR3: CAWSVLTSGMKDTQYF; DNA: TGTGCCTGGAGTGTATTAACTAGCGGGATGAAAGATACGCAGTATTTT; size: -; J: TRBJ2-3; D: TRBD2; V: TRBV30
CDR3: CASSRGTGGGTEAFF; DNA: TGTGCCAGCAGCCGCGGAACAGGGGGCGGCACTGAAGCTTTCTTT; size: -; J: TRBJ1-1; D: TRBD1; V: TRBV9
CDR3: CAWGARDRGLQPQHF; DNA: TGTGCCTGGGGGGCCAGGGACAGGGGGCTCCAGCCCCAGCATTTT; size: -; J: TRBJ1-5; D: TRBD1; V: TRBV30
CDR3: CASSPRQGGTGEAFF; DNA: TGTGCCAGCAGCCCGCGACAGGGGGGGACGGGAGAAGCTTTCTTT; size: -; J: TRBJ1-1; D: TRBD1; V: TRBV7-2
CDR3: CASSLDSGGAQYF; DNA: TGTGCCAGCAGCTTGGATAGCGGGGGTGCGCAGTATTTT; size: -; J: TRBJ2-3; D: TRBD2; V: TRBV5-4
CDR3: CASSAREGILSQPQHF; DNA: TGTGCCAGCAGCGCGAGGGAAGGGATCTTGTCTCAGCCCCAGCATTTT; size: -; J: TRBJ1-5; D: -; V: TRBV2
CDR3: CASSLASGELSYGYTF; DNA: TGCGCCAGCAGCTTGGCCTCGGGGGAGTTGTCCTATGGCTACACCTTC; size: -; J: TRBJ1-2; D: -; V: TRBV5-1
CDR3: CASSLGQGLPAQHF; DNA: TGTGCCAGCAGCCTAGGACAGGGTCTGCCAGCCCAGCATTTT; size: -; J: TRBJ1-5; D: TRBD1; V: TRBV7-9
CDR3: CASSLRDRGMYEQYF; DNA: TGTGCCAGCAGCTTACGGGACAGGGGGATGTACGAGCAGTACTTC; size: -; J: TRBJ2-7; D: TRBD1; V: TRBV7-2
CDR3: CASSRDSQETQYF; DNA: TGTGCCAGCAGCAGGGACAGTCAAGAGACCCAGTACTTC; size: -; J: TRBJ2-5; D: TRBD1; V: TRBV11-3
CDR3: CASSPRTAQETQYF; DNA: TGTGCCAGCAGCCCCAGGACAGCTCAAGAGACCCAGTACTTC; size: -; J: TRBJ2-5; D: -; V: TRBV5-4
CDR3: CASSLEGSNYGYTF; DNA: TGTGCCAGCAGCTTGGAGGGGTCTAACTATGGCTACACCTTC; size: -; J: TRBJ1-2; D: -; V: TRBV7-9
CDR3: CASTSGQGGNQPQHF; DNA: TGTGCCAGCACCTCCGGACAGGGTGGCAATCAGCCCCAGCATTTT; size: -; J: TRBJ1-5; D: TRBD1; V: TRBV2
CDR3: CAWSGPGTGSRTEAFF; DNA: TGTGCCTGGAGTGGTCCCGGGACAGGGTCGAGGACTGAAGCTTTCTTT; size: -; J: TRBJ1-1; D: TRBD1; V: TRBV30
CDR3: CASSTTGGGAGELFF; DNA: TGTGCCAGCAGTACGACAGGGGGCGGGGCCGGGGAGCTGTTTTTT; size: -; J: TRBJ2-2; D: TRBD1; V: TRBV28
CDR3: CASSFDSQGGSEAFF; DNA: TGCGCCAGCAGCTTCGACTCACAGGGCGGAAGTGAAGCTTTCTTT; size: -; J: TRBJ1-1; D: -; V: TRBV5-1
CDR3: CASSPWTGALNYGYTF; DNA: TGTGCCAGCTCACCATGGACAGGAGCGTTAAACTATGGCTACACCTTC; size: -; J: TRBJ1-2; D: TRBD1; V: TRBV18
CDR3: CASSPRTSGSVGTDTQYF; DNA: TGTGCCAGCTCACCACGGACTAGCGGGAGTGTGGGGACAGATACGCAGTATTTT; size: -; J: TRBJ2-3; D: TRBD2; V: TRBV18
CDR3: CASNRGPNQPQHF; DNA: TGTGCCAGCAACAGGGGCCCAAATCAGCCCCAGCATTTT; size: -; J: TRBJ1-5; D: TRBD1; V: TRBV6-1
CDR3: CASSPDTGSGETQYF; DNA: TGTGCCAGTAGTCCCGATACAGGGTCTGGGGAGACCCAGTACTTC; size: -; J: TRBJ2-5; D: -; V: TRBV19
CDR3: CASSSDRGYGYTF; DNA: TGTGCCAGCAGCTCGGACAGGGGGTATGGCTACACCTTC; size: -; J: TRBJ1-2; D: TRBD1; V: TRBV27
CDR3: CASSLRRAGFSYEQYF; DNA: TGTGCCAGCAGCTTGCGCCGGGCGGGTTTCTCCTACGAGCAGTACTTC; size: -; J: TRBJ2-7; D: -; V: TRBV7-2
CDR3: CASRQTGNTGELFF; DNA: TGTGCCAGTAGGCAAACAGGGAACACCGGGGAGCTGTTTTTT; size: -; J: TRBJ2-2; D: -; V: TRBV5-6